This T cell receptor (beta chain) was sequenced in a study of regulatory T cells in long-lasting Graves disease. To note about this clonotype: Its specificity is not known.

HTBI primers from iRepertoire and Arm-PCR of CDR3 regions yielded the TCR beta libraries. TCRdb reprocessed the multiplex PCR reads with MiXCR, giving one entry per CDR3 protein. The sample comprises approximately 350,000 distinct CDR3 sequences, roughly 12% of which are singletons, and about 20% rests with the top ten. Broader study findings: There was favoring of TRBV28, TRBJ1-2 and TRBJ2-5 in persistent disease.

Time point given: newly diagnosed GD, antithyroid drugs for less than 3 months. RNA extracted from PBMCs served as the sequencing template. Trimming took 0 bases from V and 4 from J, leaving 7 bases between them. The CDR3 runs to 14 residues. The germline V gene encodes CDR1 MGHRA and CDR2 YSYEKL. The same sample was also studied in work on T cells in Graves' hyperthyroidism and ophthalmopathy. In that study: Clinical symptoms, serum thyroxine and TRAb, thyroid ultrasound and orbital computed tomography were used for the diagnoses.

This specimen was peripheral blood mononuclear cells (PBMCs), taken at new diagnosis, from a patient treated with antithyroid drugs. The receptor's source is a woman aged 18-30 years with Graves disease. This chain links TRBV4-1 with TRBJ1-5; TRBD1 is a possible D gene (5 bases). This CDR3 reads CASSQEGRNQPQHF. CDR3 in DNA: TGCGCCAGCAGCCAAGAGGGACGGAATCAGCCCCAGCATTTT.